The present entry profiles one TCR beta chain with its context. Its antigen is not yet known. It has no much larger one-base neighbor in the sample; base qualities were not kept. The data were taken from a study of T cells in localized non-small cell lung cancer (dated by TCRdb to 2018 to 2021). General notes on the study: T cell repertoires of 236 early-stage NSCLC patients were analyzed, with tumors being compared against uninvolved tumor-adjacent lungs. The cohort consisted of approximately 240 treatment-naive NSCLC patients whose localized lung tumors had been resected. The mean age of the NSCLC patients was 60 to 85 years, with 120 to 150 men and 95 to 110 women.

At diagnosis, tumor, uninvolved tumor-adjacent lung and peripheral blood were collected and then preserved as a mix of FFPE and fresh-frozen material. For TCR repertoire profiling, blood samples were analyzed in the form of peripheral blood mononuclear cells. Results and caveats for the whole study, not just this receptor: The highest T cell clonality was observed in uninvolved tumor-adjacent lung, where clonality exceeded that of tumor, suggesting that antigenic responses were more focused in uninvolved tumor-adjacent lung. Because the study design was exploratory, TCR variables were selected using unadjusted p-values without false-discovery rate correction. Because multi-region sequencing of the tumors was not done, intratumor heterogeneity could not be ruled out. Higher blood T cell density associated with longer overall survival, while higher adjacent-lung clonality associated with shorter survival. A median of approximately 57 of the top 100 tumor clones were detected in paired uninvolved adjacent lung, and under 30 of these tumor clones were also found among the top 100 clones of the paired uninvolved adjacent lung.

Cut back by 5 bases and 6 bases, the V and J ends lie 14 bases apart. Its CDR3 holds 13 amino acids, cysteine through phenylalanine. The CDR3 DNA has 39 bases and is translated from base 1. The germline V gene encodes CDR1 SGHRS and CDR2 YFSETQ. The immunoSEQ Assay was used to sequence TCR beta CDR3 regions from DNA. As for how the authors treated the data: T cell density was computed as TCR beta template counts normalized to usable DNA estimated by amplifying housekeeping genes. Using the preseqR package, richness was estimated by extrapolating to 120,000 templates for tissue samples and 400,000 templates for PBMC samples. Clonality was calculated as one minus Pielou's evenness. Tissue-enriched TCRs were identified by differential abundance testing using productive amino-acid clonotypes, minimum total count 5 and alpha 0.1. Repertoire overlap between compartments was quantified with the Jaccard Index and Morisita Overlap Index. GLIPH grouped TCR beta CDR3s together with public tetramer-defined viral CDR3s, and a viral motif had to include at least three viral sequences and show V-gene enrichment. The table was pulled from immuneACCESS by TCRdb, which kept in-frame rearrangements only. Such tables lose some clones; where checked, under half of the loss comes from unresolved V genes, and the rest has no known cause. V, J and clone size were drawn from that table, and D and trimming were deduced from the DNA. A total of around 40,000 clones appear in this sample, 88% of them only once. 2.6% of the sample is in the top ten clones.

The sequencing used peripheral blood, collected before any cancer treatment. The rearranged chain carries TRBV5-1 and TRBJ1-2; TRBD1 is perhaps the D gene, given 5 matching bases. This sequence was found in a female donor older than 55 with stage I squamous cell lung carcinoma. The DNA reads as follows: TGCGCCAGCAGAACTACGACAGTTGATGGCTACACCTTC. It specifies CASRTTTVDGYTF.